This paragraph reports one T cell receptor (beta chain). This clonotype was found once. Its recognized antigen is unknown. No base qualities exist here, and no much larger clone lies one base off it. Single-read evidence is weak. This sample stems from a study of blood T cells in healthy people across ages (dated by TCRdb to about 2015). Background for the entire study: In model experiments, roughly one uniquely barcoded TCR beta cDNA molecule per two T cells was captured by template switching. Using deep sequencing normalized with unique cDNA molecular identifiers, the study measured how TCR beta repertoire diversity changes with age. The donors were split into four age groups: young (average 16 years), middle-aged (around 37), aged (over 55) and long-lived (about 74). To avoid experimental bias, donors of different ages were distributed randomly across sequencing lanes. The study analyzed two additional independent replicas of 1 million unique cDNA reads from the same blood draw for two donors, one aged 18 to 30 and one aged 80 or older. What the study reported, not specific to this receptor: Estimates of total diversity from one million sequenced T cells were regarded as lower bounds and underestimates. There was a strong correlation between observed TCR beta diversity and the percentage of naive T cells measured by flow cytometry. The CMV infection status of donors was not known, potentially confounding age-related changes in expanded clonotypes. The long-lived group showed more naive CD4+ T cells, fewer expanded clones and increased TCR diversity than the aged group, suggesting age selection. Since profiling was done on bulk unsorted PBMCs, naive and antigen-experienced compartments could not be conclusively compared. Observed TCR beta diversity per million T cells fell roughly linearly with age, and a significant reduction was already apparent by age approximately 41.

The library was generated by 5' RACE. TCRdb names Illumina HiSeq 2500 as the instrument used. A second PCR of about 7 to 12 cycles was run with a J-beta primer mix and a sample-barcoded 5' primer. A unique molecular identifier was introduced onto each TCR beta cDNA molecule by a template-switch 5' adaptor carrying 12 random nucleotides. At least 2.5 million CDR3-containing paired-end reads were obtained from each sample. First-strand cDNA was synthesized from all RNA with the Mint cDNA synthesis kit, primed by a TRBC-specific oligonucleotide. Following uracil-DNA glycosylase treatment, a first 18-cycle PCR with universal primers M1SS and BC2_uni_R was performed on all cDNA. On the study's bioinformatics: For normalization, 1 million high-quality reads were randomly selected from each sample, with every read carrying a distinct molecular identifier. Reads sharing molecular identifiers were discarded rather than binned into consensus sequences. MiTCR, set to a Q25 quality threshold and the strictest error-elimination algorithm, was used for CDR3 identification, clonotype clustering and error correction. Lower-bound total TCR beta diversity was estimated with a nonparametric unseen species model using Euler transformation. TCRdb applied fastp at Q25 and MiXCR to the public reads, then kept only in-frame beta chains. Duplicate CDR3 protein sequences are folded into a single record with the most common DNA and genes. The V and J calls reflect TCRdb's pipeline rather than the authors' work. The sample table records approximately 350,000 distinct CDR3 sequences; 45% to 60% of these occur just once. Jointly, the top ten make up 45% to 60% of the sample.

The 39 donors, aged 6 to 90 years, were systemically healthy Caucasian individuals from Russia. Each donor gave about 9.2 milliliters of peripheral blood, drawn into EDTA-treated Vacutainer tubes. Ficoll-Paque density-gradient centrifugation was used to isolate PBMCs, with at least 6.5 million per sample. Trizol reagent was used to extract total RNA from PBMCs, with at least 5.5 micrograms per sample. For every donor, an aliquot of PBMCs went through flow cytometry to measure the percentages of naive CD45RAhigh/CD27high T cells. V is trimmed back by 11 bases and J by 1 base, and the junction contains 11 bases that no gene match accounts for. The germline V gene provides CDR1 MDHEN and CDR2 SYDVKM. The cysteine opens and the phenylalanine closes a CDR3 of 15 amino acids. The only DNA kept is the CDR3, 45 bases in frame from the first base.

This clonotype was obtained from a man between 60 and 75 years old in good health. The sequencing input was blood. The chain was built from TRBV28 and TRBJ2-7; a stretch of 10 junction bases matches TRBD2. The DNA is as follows: TGTGCCGGCACCTCTCCGGGACTAGCGTCCTACGAGCAGTACTTC. Translation gives CAGTSPGLASYEQYF.